This TCR beta chain was captured in a study of cytomegalovirus exposure and HLA in healthy donors. Findings of the study overall: In a later analysis, TCR beta V- and J-gene trimming was associated with a missense DCLRE1C variant.

Regarding this clone: Its target is not known.

PCR employed 60 Vbeta and 13 Jbeta primers. Data came from immunoSEQ multiplex PCR; TCRdb stores just in-frame clones and leaves some out. Of 150,000 or so clones listed, around three quarters are singletons. The sequencing input was PBMCs. The TCR was taken from a woman in her sixties or seventies in good health and CMV-seropositive.

The CDR3 DNA reads TGTGCCAGCAGCCCCCGAGACAGGCGGGTAACTGAAGCTTTCTTT. This sequence encodes CASSPRDRRVTEAFF. The rearrangement joins TRBV7-6 to TRBJ1-1, with D possibly TRBD1 on 6 matching bases. Germline lookup yields CDR1 SGHVS and CDR2 FNYEAQ. The CDR3 spans 15 residues. The V gene lost 5 bases and the J gene lost 5 bases, with 18 bases spanning the gap.